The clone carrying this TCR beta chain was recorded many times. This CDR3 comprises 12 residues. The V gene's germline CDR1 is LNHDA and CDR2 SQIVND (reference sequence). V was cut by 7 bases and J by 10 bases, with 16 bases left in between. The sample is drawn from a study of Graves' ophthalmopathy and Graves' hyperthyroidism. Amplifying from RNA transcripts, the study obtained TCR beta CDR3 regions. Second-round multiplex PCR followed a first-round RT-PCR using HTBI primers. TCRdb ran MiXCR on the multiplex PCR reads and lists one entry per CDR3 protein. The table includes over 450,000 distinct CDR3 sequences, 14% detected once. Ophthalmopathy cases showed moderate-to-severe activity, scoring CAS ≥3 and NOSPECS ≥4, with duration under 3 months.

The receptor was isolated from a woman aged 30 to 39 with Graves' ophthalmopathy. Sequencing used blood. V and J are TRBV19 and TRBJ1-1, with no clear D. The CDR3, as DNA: TGTGCCAGTAACCGACCCCCGGGGTTAGCTTTCTTT. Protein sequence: CASNRPPGLAFF.